The 4 T cell receptor beta chains below come from one sample, sequenced in a study of radiotherapy plus CTLA-4 blockade in lung cancer. Profiling relied on immunoSEQ multiplex PCR, and the TCRdb table lists in-frame clones only, not all of them. The repertoire includes about 46,000 clones, 75% to 80% of them detected once, and 2% to 2.5% sits in the top ten. The sequenced sample was peripheral blood, obtained from a patient treated with radiotherapy plus ipilimumab. These receptors were taken from a human donor with non-small cell lung cancer whose response to radiotherapy plus ipilimumab could not be evaluated.

The chain joins TRBV2 to TRBJ2-7, with no clear D. This CDR3 has 11 residues. Germline V gene lookup returns CDR1 SNHLY and CDR2 FYNNEI. The V end was cut by 8 bases, the J end by 3 bases, with 8 bases between. The CDR3 DNA sequence: TGTGCCAGCGAGACTGTCTACGAGCAGTACTTC. It specifies CASETVYEQYF.

This chain connects TRBV19 to TRBJ2-7; 11 bases line up with TRBD2. CDR1 and CDR2 (germline): LNHDA, SQIVND (reference sequence). The V segment lost 10 bases and the J segment 3 bases; nucleotides outside the gene matches: 5. The CDR3 sequence is 13 residues long. The CDR3 DNA is TGTGCCAATTTACTAGCGGGAGACTACGAGCAGTACTTC. Encoded protein: CANLLAGDYEQYF.

This CDR3 is CASSDTGVEAFF. The CDR3 region has the DNA TGTGCCAGCAGCGATACAGGGGTTGAAGCTTTCTTT. The V call is TRBV7-9, the J call TRBJ1-1; 7 nucleotides align to TRBD1. The trim removed 5 bases at V and 7 bases at J, leaving 4 bases unmatched. The length of the CDR3 is 12 residues. Germline values: CDR1 SEHNR, CDR2 FQNEAQ (reference sequence).

This chain connects TRBV14 to TRBJ2-7; no reliable D call. This CDR3 has 12 amino acids. V was shortened by 0 bases and J by 5 bases, with 5 bases between the two germline ends. Germline values: CDR1 SGHDN, CDR2 FVKESK. CDR3 in DNA: TGTGCCAGCAGCCAAGATCCTGACGAGCAGTACTTC. Amino acids: CASSQDPDEQYF.